This T cell receptor (beta chain) was found in a study of shared T cell receptors in the human thymus. The V segment lost 6 bases and the J segment 8 bases; nucleotides outside the gene matches: 6. This CDR3 region has 13 residues. From germline, CDR1 is SQVTM and CDR2 ANQGSEA. TCRdb's table, derived via immunoSEQ multiplex PCR, lists solely in-frame clones and lacks some. The profile covers 600,000 to 900,000 clones, with 70% to 90% appearing a single time and more than 0.01% taken by the ten largest. This sample also belongs to another study, concerning human thymus T cells.

This TCR was recovered from a girl in the first two years of life with a congenital heart defect. The material sequenced was thymocytes. The J gene is TRBJ2-2, the V gene TRBV29-1; 10 bases are a match to TRBD1. CDR3 DNA sequence: TGCAGCGTCCAAGACAGGGGGCCTGGGGAGCTGTTTTTT. Translation gives CSVQDRGPGELFF.